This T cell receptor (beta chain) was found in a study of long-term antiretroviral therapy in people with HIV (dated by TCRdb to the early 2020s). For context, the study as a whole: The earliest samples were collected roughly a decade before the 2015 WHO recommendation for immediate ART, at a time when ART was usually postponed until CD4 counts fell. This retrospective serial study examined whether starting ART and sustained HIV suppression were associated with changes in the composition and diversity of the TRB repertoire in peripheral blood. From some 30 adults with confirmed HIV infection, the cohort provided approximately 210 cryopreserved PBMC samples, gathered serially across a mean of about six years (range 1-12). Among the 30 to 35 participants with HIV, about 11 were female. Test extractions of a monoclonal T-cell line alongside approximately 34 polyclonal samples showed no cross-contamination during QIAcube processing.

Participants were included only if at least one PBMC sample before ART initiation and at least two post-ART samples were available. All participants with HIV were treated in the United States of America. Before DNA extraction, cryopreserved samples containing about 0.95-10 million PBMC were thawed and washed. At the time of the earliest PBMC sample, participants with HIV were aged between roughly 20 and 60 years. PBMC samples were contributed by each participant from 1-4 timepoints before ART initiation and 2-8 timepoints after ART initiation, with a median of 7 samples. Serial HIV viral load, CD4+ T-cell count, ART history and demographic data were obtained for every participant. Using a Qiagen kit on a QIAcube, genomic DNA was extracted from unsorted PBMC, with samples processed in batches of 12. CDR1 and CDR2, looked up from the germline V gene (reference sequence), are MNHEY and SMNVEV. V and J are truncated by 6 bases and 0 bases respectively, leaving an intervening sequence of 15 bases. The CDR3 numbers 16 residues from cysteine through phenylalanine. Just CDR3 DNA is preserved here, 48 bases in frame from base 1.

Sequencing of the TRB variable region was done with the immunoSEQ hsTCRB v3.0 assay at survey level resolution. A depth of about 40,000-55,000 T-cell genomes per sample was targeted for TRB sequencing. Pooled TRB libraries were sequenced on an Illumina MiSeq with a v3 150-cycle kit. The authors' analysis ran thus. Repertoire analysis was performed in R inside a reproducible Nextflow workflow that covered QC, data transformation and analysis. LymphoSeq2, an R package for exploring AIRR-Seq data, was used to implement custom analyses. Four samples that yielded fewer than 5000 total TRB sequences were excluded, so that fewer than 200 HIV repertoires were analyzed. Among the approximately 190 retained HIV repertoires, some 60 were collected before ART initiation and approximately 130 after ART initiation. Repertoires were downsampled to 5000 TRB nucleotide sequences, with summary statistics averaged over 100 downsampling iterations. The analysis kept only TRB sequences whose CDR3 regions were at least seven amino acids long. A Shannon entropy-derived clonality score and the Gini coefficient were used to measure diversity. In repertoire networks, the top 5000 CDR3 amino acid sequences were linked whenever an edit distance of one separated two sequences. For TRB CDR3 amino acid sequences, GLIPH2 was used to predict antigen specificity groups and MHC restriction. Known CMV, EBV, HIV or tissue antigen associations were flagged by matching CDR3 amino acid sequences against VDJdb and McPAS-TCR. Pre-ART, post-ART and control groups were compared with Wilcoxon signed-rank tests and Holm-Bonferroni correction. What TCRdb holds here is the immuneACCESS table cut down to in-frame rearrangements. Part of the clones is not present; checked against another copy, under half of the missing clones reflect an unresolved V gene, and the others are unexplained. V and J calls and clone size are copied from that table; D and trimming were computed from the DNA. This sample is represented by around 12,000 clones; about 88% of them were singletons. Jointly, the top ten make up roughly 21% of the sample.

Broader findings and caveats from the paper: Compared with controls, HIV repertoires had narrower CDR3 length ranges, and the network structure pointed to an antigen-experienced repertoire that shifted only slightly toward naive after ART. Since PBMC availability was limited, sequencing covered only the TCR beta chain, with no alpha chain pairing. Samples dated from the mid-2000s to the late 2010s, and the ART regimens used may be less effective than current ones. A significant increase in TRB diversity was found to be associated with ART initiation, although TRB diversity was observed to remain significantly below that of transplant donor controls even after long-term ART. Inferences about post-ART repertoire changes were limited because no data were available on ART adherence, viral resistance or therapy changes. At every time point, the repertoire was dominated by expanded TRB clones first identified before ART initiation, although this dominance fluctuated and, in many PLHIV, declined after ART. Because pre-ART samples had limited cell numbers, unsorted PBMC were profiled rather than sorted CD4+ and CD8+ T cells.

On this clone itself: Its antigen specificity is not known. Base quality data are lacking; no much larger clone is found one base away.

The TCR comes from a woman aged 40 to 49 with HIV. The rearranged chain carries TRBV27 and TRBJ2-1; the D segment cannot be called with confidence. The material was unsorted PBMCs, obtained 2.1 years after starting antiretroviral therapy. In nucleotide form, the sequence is TGTGCCAGCAGAGCGTCGTCGTATCTCTCCTACAATGAGCAGTTCTTC. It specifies CASRASSYLSYNEQFF.